Listed here are 2 T cell receptor beta chains from one sample, sequenced in a study of T cell changes during pregnancy in multiple sclerosis. The table came from immunoSEQ multiplex PCR; TCRdb's copy has only in-frame clones and leaves some out. The sample yields a few thousand clones, about 80% seen once. Sequences were derived from CD8+ T cells from peripheral blood mononuclear cells, sampled in the second trimester of pregnancy. Receptors originate from a female donor in good health, enrolled as a control in a pregnancy study.

This clone was counted only a few times. The rearrangement joins TRBV9 to TRBJ1-3; possibly TRBD1 for D (5 bases). The CDR3 loop spans 15 amino acids. Trimming cost V 0 bases and J 0 bases, with 7 bases left between them. Germline loops: CDR1 SGDLS, CDR2 YYNGEE. The CDR3 loop reads CASSVEQVSGNTIYF. Here the CDR3 DNA reads TGTGCCAGCAGCGTAGAACAGGTCTCTGGAAACACCATATATTTT.

This clone was observed once. This chain connects TRBV6-1 to TRBJ2-5; TRBD2 might be the D (7 bases). V was cut by 0 bases and J by 4 bases, with 12 bases left in between. This CDR3 has 15 residues. Germline V CDR1 and CDR2: MNHNS, SASEGT. The CDR3 DNA is TGTGCCAGCAGTGAAGCCGGGGGGCAGGCAGAGACCCAGTACTTC. It yields the protein CASSEAGGQAETQYF.